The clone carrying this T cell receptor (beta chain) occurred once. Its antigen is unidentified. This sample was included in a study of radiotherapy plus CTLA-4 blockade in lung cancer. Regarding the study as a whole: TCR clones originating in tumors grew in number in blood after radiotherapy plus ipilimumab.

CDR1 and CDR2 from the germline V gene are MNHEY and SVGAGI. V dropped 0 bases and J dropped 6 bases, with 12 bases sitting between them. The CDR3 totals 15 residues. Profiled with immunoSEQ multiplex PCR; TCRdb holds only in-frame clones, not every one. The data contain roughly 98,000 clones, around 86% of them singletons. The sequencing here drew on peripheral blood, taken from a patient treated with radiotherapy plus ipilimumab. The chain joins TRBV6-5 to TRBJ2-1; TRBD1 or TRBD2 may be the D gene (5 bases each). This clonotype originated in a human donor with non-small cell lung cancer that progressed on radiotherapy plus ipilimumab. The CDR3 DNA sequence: TGTGCCAGCAGTTACTCGGGGGTCGCTTTCAATGAGCAGTTCTTC. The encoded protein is CASSYSGVAFNEQFF.